The 2 T cell receptor beta chains listed next were all sequenced from one sample in a study of human T cells and chemical hapten exposure. Time point given: patch test 1, 2 weeks after DPC sensitization. Treatment of the sample: therapeutic diphenylcyclopropenone sensitization with weekly scalp DPC. Via MiXCR, TCRdb re-called the RACE reads, giving one row per CDR3 protein. This sample has 180,000 or so distinct CDR3 sequences; about 14% occur once, and the top ten carry 1.7%. The sample consisted of whole blood, taken in connection with sensitization to the hapten diphenylcyclopropenone (DPC). The source of these receptors is a woman in her thirties with alopecia areata. Some clones in this sample may be carry-over from other donors' samples.

The gene calls are TRBV3-1 and TRBJ2-2; D is uncertain. The germline V gene has CDR1 LGHDT and CDR2 YNNKEL (reference sequence). The CDR3 is 15 residues long. With 4 bases removed from V and 5 bases from J, the gap between germline ends came to 14 bases. The CDR3 DNA follows: TGTGCCAGCAGCCCGTCTGACCGAAGGACCGGGGAGCTGTTTTTT. Translation: CASSPSDRRTGELFF.

This clonotype appeared a few times. The V call is TRBV18, the J call TRBJ1-5; D possibly corresponds to TRBD1 (5 bases). Germline V gene data show CDR1 as KGHSH and CDR2 as LQKENI. This CDR3 spans 14 amino acids. Trimming pared 4 bases from V and 5 bases from J, leaving 12 bases between. CDR3 nucleotide sequence: TGTGCCAGCTCACTACAGGAGGGCGATCAGCCCCAGCATTTT. Translating gives CASSLQEGDQPQHF.